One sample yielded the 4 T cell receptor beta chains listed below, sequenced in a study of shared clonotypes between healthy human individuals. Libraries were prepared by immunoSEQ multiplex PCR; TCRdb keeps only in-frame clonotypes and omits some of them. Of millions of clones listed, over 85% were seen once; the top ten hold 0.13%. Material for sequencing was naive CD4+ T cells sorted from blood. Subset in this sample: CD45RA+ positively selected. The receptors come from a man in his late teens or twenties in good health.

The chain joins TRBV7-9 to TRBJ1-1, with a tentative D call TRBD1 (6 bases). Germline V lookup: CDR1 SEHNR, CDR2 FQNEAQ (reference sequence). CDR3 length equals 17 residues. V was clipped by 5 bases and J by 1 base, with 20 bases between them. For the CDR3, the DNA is TGTGCCAGCAGCCCGGTGCATAACAGGGTAGCGAACACTGAAGCTTTCTTT. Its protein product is CASSPVHNRVANTEAFF. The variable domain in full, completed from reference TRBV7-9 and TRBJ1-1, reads DTGVSQNPRHKITKRGQNVTFRCDPISEHNRLYWYRQTLGQGPEFLTYFQNEAQLEKSRLLSDRFSAERPKGSFSTLEIQRTEQGDSAMYLCASSPVHNRVANTEAFFGQGTRLTVV.

The DNA of the CDR3 is TGTGCCAGTAGTATTGCAGGGAGGGGTCCGAATAATGAAAAACTGTTTTTT. Protein product: CASSIAGRGPNNEKLFF. This chain links TRBV19 with TRBJ1-4, with TRBD1 as a possible D gene (5 bases). Germline CDR1 is LNHDA and CDR2 is SQIVND (reference sequence). The CDR3 sequence is 17 residues long. The V end was cut by 3 bases, the J end by 4 bases, with 18 bases between.

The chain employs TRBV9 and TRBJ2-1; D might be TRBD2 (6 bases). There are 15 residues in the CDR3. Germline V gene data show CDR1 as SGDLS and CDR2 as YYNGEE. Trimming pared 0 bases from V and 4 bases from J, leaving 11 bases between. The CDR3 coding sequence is TGTGCCAGCAGCGTAGTCGGCGCGGGGTACAATGAGCAGTTCTTC. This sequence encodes CASSVVGAGYNEQFF.

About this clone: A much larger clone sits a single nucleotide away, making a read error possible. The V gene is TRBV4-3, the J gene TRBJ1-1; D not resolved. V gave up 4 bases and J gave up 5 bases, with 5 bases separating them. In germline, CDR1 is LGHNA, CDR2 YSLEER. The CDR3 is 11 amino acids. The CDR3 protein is CASSLATEAFF. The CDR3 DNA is TGCGCCAGCAGCCTCGCTACTGAAGCTTTCTTT.